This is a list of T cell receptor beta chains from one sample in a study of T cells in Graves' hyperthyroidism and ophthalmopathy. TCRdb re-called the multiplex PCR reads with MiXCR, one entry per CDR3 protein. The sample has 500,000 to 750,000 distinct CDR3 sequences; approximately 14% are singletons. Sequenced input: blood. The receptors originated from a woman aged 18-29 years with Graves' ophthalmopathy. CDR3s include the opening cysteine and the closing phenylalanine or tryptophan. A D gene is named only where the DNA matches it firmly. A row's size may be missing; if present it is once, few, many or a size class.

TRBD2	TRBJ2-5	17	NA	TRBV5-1	TGCGCCAGCAGCTTGGGGGGGGGTCATCCGGGACAAGAGACCCAGTACTTC	CASSLGGGHPGQETQYF
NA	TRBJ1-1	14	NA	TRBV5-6	TGTGCCAGCAGCACCGAGGGGGGGAGAACTGAAGCTTTCTTT	CASSTEGGRTEAFF
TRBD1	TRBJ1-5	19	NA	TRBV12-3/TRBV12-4	TGTGCCAGCAGTTCCTTAGGCTGGGACAGGGGGCGAGTCAATCAGCCCCAGCATTTT	CASSSLGWDRGRVNQPQHF
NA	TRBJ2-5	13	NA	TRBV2	TGTGCCAGCAGCCCGCTCAGGGGAGAGACCCAGTACTTC	CASSPLRGETQYF
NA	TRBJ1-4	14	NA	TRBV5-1	TGCGCCAGCAGCTTGGACAGGGCTGGGGTAAAACTGTTTTTT	CASSLDRAGVKLFF
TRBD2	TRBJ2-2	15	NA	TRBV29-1	TGCAGCGTTGAGACTAGCGGGAGTCTTGCCGGGGAGCTGTTTTTT	CSVETSGSLAGELFF
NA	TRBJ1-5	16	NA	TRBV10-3	TGTGCCATCAGTGGTTCACCGGGACAAGGCAATCAGCCCCAGCATTTT	CAISGSPGQGNQPQHF
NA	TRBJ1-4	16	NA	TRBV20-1	TGCAGTGCTAGAACGTGGACCGCAGCTGGGAGTGAAAAACTGTTTTTT	CSARTWTAAGSEKLFF
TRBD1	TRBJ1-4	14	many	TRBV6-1	TGTGCCAGCAGCCCAGACAGGGGGCAGCAAAAACTGTTTTTT	CASSPDRGQQKLFF
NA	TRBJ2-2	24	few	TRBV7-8	TGTGCCAGCAGTTATAAACCCCTCCGGACAGGCGCAGTAGTAGCGGCGGGATACACCGGGGAGCTGTTTTTT	CASSYKPLRTGAVVAAGYTGELFF
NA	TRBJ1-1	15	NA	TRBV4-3	TGCGCCAGCAGCCAAGCCCTCGGGTGGGGCACTGAAGCTTTCTTT	CASSQALGWGTEAFF